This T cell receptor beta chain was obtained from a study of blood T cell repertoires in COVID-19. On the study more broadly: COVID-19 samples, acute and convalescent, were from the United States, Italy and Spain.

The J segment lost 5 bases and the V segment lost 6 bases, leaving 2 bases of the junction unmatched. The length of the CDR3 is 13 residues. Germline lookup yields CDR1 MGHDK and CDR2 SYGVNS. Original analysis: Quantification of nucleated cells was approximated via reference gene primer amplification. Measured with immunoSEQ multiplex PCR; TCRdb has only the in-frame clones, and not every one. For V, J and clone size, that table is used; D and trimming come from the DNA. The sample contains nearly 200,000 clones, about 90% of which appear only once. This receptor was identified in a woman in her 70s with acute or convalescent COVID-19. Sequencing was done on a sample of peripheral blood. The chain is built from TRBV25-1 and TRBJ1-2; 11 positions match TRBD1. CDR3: CASSRDRGYGYTF. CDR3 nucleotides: TGTGCCAGCAGCCGGGACAGGGGGTATGGCTACACCTTC.